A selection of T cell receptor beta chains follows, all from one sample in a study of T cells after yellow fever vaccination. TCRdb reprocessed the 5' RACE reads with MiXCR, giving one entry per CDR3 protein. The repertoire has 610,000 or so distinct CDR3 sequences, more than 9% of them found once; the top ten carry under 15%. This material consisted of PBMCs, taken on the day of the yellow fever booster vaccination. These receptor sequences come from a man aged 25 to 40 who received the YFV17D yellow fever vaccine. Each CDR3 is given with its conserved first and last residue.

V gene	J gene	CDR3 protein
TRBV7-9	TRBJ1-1	CASSPSGRGGYTEAFF
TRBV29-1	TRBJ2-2	CSASGTLNTGELFF
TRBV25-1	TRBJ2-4	CASSDTSERTLAKNIQYF
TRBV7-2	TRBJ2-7	CASSLDHRGQEYF
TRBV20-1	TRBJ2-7	CSARDPLAGSYEQYF
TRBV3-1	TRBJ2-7	CASSQGIWGGNSYEQYF
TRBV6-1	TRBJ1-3	CASSPGPSLPGTIYF
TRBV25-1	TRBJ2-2	CASRRGGELFF
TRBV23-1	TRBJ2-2	CASSQSVRVGTGELFF
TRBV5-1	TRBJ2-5	CASSLDPYQETQYF
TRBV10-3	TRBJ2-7	CAISESTSYYEQYF
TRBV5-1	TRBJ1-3	CASSLRGTGASSGNTIYF
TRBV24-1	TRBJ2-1	CATSDSGQRYNEQFF
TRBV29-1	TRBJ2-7	CSVVPGQGAYEQYF
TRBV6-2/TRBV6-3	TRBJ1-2	CASRTGELYGYTF
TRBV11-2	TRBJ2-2	CASNLLAGDVTGELFF
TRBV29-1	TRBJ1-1	CSVARAGTEAFF
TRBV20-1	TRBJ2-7	CSARETGSYEQYF
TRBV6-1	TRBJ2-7	CASKKGGEGEQYF
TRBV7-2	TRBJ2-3	CASSLLREAGDTQYF
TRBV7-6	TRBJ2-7	CASSLVRGNLEQYF
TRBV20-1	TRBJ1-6	CSARVGDVNSPLHF
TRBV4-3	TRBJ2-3	CASSQDSGKDTQYF
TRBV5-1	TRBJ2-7	CASSGTSGTTYEQYF
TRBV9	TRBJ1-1	CASSEGGGTEAFF
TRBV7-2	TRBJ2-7	CASTRDRGSYEQYF
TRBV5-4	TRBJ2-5	CASSSTGTSTYQETQYF
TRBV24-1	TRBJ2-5	CATSDSRDTKTQYF
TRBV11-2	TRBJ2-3	CASSSPGGPGLAHTDTQYF
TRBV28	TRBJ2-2	CASSFLGSGTGELFF
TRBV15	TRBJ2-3	CATSAGADTQYF
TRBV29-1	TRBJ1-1	CSVGRSWTEAFF
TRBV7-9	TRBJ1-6	CASSSYAFNSPLHF
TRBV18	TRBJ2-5	CASSLGPEETQYF